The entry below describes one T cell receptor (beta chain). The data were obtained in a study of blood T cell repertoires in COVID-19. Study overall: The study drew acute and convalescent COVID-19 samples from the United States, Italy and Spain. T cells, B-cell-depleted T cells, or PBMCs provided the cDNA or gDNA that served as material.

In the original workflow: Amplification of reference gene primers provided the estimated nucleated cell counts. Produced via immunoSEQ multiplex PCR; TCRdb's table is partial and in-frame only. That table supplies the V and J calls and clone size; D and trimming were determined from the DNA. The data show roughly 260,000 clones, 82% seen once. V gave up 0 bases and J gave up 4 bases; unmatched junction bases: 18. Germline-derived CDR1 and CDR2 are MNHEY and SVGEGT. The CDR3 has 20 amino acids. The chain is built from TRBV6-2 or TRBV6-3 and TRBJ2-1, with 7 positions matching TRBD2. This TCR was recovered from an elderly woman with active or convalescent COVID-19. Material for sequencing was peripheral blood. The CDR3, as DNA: TGTGCCAGCAGTTACTCGTCCGCGGGAGTTGGGGAGATGGGATACAATGAGCAGTTCTTC. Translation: CASSYSSAGVGEMGYNEQFF.